Listed below are T cell receptor beta chains from one sample, sequenced in a study of early stage breast cancer tumors. Profiling relied on immunoSEQ multiplex PCR, and the TCRdb table lists in-frame clones only, not all of them. Here the sample spans around 78,000 clones, more than 65% being singletons. The sequenced sample was blood. The receptor source for this set is a person between 55 and 69 years old with breast cancer. Each CDR3 is given with its conserved first and last residue. The D gene is left open where the match is weak. Size is stated for part of the rows, as once, few or many counts, or as a class when the clone is expanded.

once	TRBJ2-1	TRBV28	.	TGTGCCAGCAGTTTAGGGGTCGGTGAGCAGTTCTTC	CASSLGVGEQFF
.	TRBJ2-3	TRBV6-5	.	TGTGCCAGCAGGGACGAAAAGTGGGCCACAGATACGCAGTATTTT	CASRDEKWATDTQYF
.	TRBJ1-1	TRBV11-1	.	TGTGCCAGCACCTTAGGCAGGGGAAATTCAGAAGCTTTCTTT	CASTLGRGNSEAFF
.	TRBJ2-1	TRBV1	.	TGCACCAGCAGCCAAGGTGGCGGGTCTAACTACAATGAGCAGTTCTTC	CTSSQGGGSNYNEQFF
.	TRBJ1-2	TRBV5-1	.	TGCGCCAGCAGCTCTGGTGGGGGTCCCTATGGCTACACCTTC	CASSSGGGPYGYTF
few	TRBJ1-5	TRBV7-9	TRBD1	TGTGCCAGCAGCTCAGGGGACAGGGATGATCAGCCCCAGCATTTT	CASSSGDRDDQPQHF
.	TRBJ1-2	TRBV2	.	TGTGCCAGCAGTGAAGACAGCTATGGCTACACCTTC	CASSEDSYGYTF
.	TRBJ1-6	TRBV2	TRBD1	TGTGCCAGCAGTGCTCAGGGGGCAGTTTCACCCCTCCACTTT	CASSAQGAVSPLHF
few	TRBJ1-4	TRBV28	TRBD1	TGTGCCAGCAGCCTAGACAGGGTAAATGAAAAACTGTTTTTT	CASSLDRVNEKLFF
.	TRBJ1-2	TRBV5-3	.	TGTGCCAGAAGCCTGGACACGAACTATGGCTACACCTTC	CARSLDTNYGYTF
.	TRBJ2-1	TRBV19	.	TGTGCCAGTAGTACGCAAGGCCTCTACAATGAGCAGTTCTTC	CASSTQGLYNEQFF
.	TRBJ2-7	TRBV11-2	.	TGTGCCAGCAGCTTGAATGGGCTAGCGCACGAGCAGTACTTC	CASSLNGLAHEQYF
many	TRBJ1-1	TRBV21-1	.	TGTGCCAGCAGCACATGGACTGTGAACACTGAAGCTTTCTTT	CASSTWTVNTEAFF
.	TRBJ1-1	TRBV2	.	TGTGCCAGCGCCAGGGTTGGGGACACTGAAGCTTTCTTT	CASARVGDTEAFF
.	TRBJ1-4	TRBV5-5	.	TGTGCCAGCAGCTTAGGAGTAAATGAAAAACTGTTTTTT	CASSLGVNEKLFF
.	TRBJ2-7	TRBV6-6	TRBD2	TGTGCCGGTGGACTAGCGGGAGGAAAAGGGGAGCAGTACTTC	CAGGLAGGKGEQYF
once	TRBJ2-5	TRBV7-2	TRBD2	TGTGCCAGCACCATTTCAGCGGGGGGGCAGGAGACCCAGTACTTC	CASTISAGGQETQYF
.	TRBJ1-4	TRBV27	TRBD1	TGTGCCAGCAGTCCGGCGGGACAGGGTGGGGGACTGTGGGAAAAACTGTTTTTT	CASSPAGQGGGLWEKLFF
.	TRBJ1-2	TRBV2	.	TGTGCCAGCGACTTAGAGATTAACTATGGCTACACCTTC	CASDLEINYGYTF
.	TRBJ2-3	TRBV19	TRBD2	TGTGCCAGTAGTGGTGGGGTAGCGGGGGCTAGCACAGATACGCAGTATTTT	CASSGGVAGASTDTQYF
few	TRBJ2-7	TRBV7-7	TRBD2	TGTGCTAGCAGCTCGGGACTAGCGGGACCCTGGTACTTC	CASSSGLAGPWYF
.	TRBJ1-2	TRBV6-5	.	TGTGCCAGCAGGGGGACCGATCAGAGGGGCTACACCTTC	CASRGTDQRGYTF
once	TRBJ1-1	TRBV2	.	TGTGCCAGCCTGTGGGACACTGAAGCTTTCTTT	CASLWDTEAFF